The 28 T cell receptor beta chains in this list originate from one sample, sequenced in a study of glioma-infiltrating T cells. Amplification of TCR alpha and beta CDR3 regions from RNA used iRepertoire nested multiplex PCR. In TCRdb, the multiplex PCR reads were re-called with MiXCR into one record per CDR3 protein. The sample consists of approximately 120,000 distinct CDR3 sequences, roughly 25% of them appearing once. Sequenced material: glioma tissue, nonneoplastic brain tissue, or PBMCs (not recorded which). These TCRs come from a human donor with low-grade glioma or glioblastoma, undergoing nonglioma brain surgery, or in good health (not recorded which).

Concerning this clonotype: A read error may be the cause here, since a much bigger clone is one base away. V is TRBV18 and J is TRBJ2-5, with a tentative D call TRBD1 (5 bases). The germline V gene has CDR1 KGHSH and CDR2 LQKENI. This CDR3 has 15 residues. Trimming cost V 8 bases and J 2 bases, with 18 bases left between them. The CDR3 DNA follows: TGTGCCAGCCCTTACATCCGGACACAGCAAGAGACCCAGTACTTC. Translated: CASPYIRTQQETQYF. Full variable domain (rest looked up from reference TRBV18 and TRBJ2-5): NAGVMQNPRHLVRRRGQEARLRCSPMKGHSHVYWYRQLPEEGLKFMVYLQKENIIDESGMPKERFSAEFPKEGPSILRIQQVVRGDSAAYFCASPYIRTQQETQYFGPGTRLLVL.

This clonotype was seen many times. The chain is built from TRBV28 and TRBJ2-2; 9 bases map to TRBD2. The CDR3 spans 13 residues. CDR1 MDHEN and CDR2 SYDVKM come from the germline V gene. The V segment lost 8 bases and the J segment 6 bases; nucleotides outside the gene matches: 4. The CDR3 sequence is CASAGLASGELFF. The CDR3 bases are TGTGCCAGCGCGGGACTAGCTTCCGGGGAGCTGTTTTTT.

This clonotype was detected many times. This chain uses TRBV3-1 with TRBJ1-5; D uncertain. V shed 0 bases and J shed 6 bases, with 3 bases lying between them. The CDR3 totals 12 residues. The germline V gene encodes CDR1 LGHDT and CDR2 YNNKEL (reference sequence). The CDR3 spells CASSQEGQPQHF. The CDR3 nucleotides are TGTGCCAGCAGCCAAGAAGGTCAGCCCCAGCATTTT.

Remarks on this clonotype: Since the CDR3 does not end with the conserved phenylalanine or tryptophan, this likely comes from a read error. This chain uses TRBV10-1 with TRBJ2-1; D may be TRBD2 (6 bases). V lost 1 base, J lost 0 bases, and 7 bases lay in between. The V gene's germline CDR1 is WNHNN and CDR2 SYGVQD (reference sequence). The CDR3 totals 15 residues. The CDR3 is CASSEFGGSYNEQFL. The CDR3 DNA reads as TGCGCCAGCAGTGAGTTCGGGGGCTCCTACAATGAGCAGTTCCTC.

Many counts were recorded for this clonotype. The chain couples TRBV4-3 to TRBJ2-3; 13 nucleotides agree with TRBD2. The germline CDR1 and CDR2 sequences are LGHNA and YSLEER. The CDR3 has 15 amino acids. The V and J ends lost 4 bases and 7 bases, in that order; junction bases with no gene match: 5. CDR3 loop: CASSPELAGGNTQYF. The CDR3 DNA reads as TGCGCCAGCAGCCCAGAACTAGCGGGAGGGAATACGCAGTATTTT.

The chain is built from TRBV10-3 and TRBJ1-2; 8 bases map to TRBD1. The trim removed 0 bases at V and 1 base at J, leaving 7 bases unmatched. Germline loops: CDR1 ENHRY, CDR2 SYGVKD. The CDR3 length is 17 residues. CDR3 sequence: CAISESTRTGNNYGYTF. The CDR3 DNA is TGTGCCATCAGTGAGTCCACCAGGACAGGGAATAACTATGGCTACACCTTC.

For this clonotype: This may arise from a read error, as a much more abundant clone is one base away. Written as DNA, the CDR3 is TGTGCCAGCTACCTGAGGGGTTCCTACAATGAGCAGTTCTTC. Amino acid sequence: CASYLRGSYNEQFF. This chain connects TRBV6-1 to TRBJ2-1; D is perhaps TRBD1 or TRBD2 (5 bases each). The germline V and J ends were trimmed by 8 bases and 1 base, with 12 bases remaining between them. The CDR3 loop spans 14 amino acids. Germline-derived CDR1 and CDR2 are MNHNS and SASEGT.

The chain uses TRBV5-4 and TRBJ2-7; weak D call: TRBD2 (5 bases). In germline, CDR1 is SGHNT, CDR2 YYREEE (reference sequence). Trimming stripped 4 bases from V and 6 bases from J, with 17 bases between. The CDR3 covers 14 residues. CDR3 sequence: CASSLQSLAFEQYF. CDR3 nucleotide sequence: TGTGCCAGCAGCCTCCAATCCCTAGCTTTCGAGCAGTACTTC.

This clonotype was observed at least ten times. The junction departs from germline at one end; a sequencing error may be responsible. The chain couples TRBV27 to TRBJ2-5; TRBD1 matches 9 bases. Germline assignment: CDR1 MNHEY and CDR2 SMNVEV (reference sequence). This CDR3 contains 16 residues. CDR3 DNA: TGTGCCAGCAGTTTATCGATGACAGGGGGTATCGAGACCCAGTGCTTC. The encoded protein is CASSLSMTGGIETQCF.

About this clonotype itself: This sequence may be a read error, since a much larger clone differs from it by one base. This chain uses TRBV20-1 with TRBJ1-5; the match to TRBD1 covers 7 bases. This CDR3 spans 15 amino acids. Germline CDR1 and CDR2: DFQATT and SNEGSKA (reference sequence). CDR3 sequence reads: CIATKTGAWNQPQHF. CDR3 bases: TGCATTGCCACTAAAACAGGGGCGTGGAATCAGCCCCAGCATTTT.

The table lists this clonotype with many counts. J is TRBJ1-2 and V is TRBV12-3 or TRBV12-4; D is perhaps TRBD1 (5 bases). Trimming cost V 5 bases and J 5 bases, with 6 bases left between them. The CDR3 consists of 11 residues. The CDR3 DNA reads TGTGCCAGCAGTCCAGGGTATGGCTACACCTTC. It encodes CASSPGYGYTF.

V is TRBV6-5 and J is TRBJ2-7; TRBD1 agrees at 8 bases. J lost 6 bases, V lost 2 bases, and 9 bases had no gene match. The CDR3 extends over 15 amino acids. Germline-derived CDR1 and CDR2 are MNHEY and SVGAGI. In DNA, the CDR3 is TGTGCCAGCAGTTACGAGGCGACAGGGGTGACCGAGCAGTACTTC. Its protein is CASSYEATGVTEQYF.

About this clonotype: A read error may be the cause here, since a much bigger clone is one base away. V is TRBV29-1 and J is TRBJ2-1, with 7 bases identical to TRBD1. Germline-derived CDR1 and CDR2 are SQVTM and ANQGSEA. This CDR3 contains 15 residues. V lost 8 bases to trimming and J lost 0 bases; unmatched junction nucleotides: 10. Written as DNA, the CDR3 is TGCAGCTCCAGAATGGCAGGGGGCTCCTACAATGAGCAGTTCTTC. Its protein product is CSSRMAGGSYNEQFF.

This clonotype was recorded once. This may be a read error: a much more frequent sequence differs by one nucleotide. This chain uses TRBV29-1 with TRBJ2-2; D not resolved. The germline V gene has CDR1 SQVTM and CDR2 ANQGSEA. The CDR3 runs 14 residues. V lost 1 base, J lost 2 bases, and 8 bases lay in between. The CDR3 here is CSVEVAFNTGELFF. In nucleotides, the CDR3 is TGCAGCGTTGAAGTAGCATTTAACACCGGGGAGCTGTTTTTT.

Notes on this clonotype: A much bigger clone sits one base away, suggesting this may be a read error. The genes are TRBV5-1 and TRBJ2-7; possibly TRBD2 for D (5 bases). Germline V gene sequence: CDR1 SGHRS, CDR2 YFSETQ. This CDR3 region has 14 residues. Between the trimmed V and J ends, which lost 0 bases and 7 bases, there was a span of 14 bases. The CDR3: CASSLGLPYNEQYF. The CDR3 bases are TGCGCCAGCAGCTTGGGACTACCGTACAATGAGCAGTACTTC.

This clonotype was detected ten times or more. The V and J genes are TRBV2 and TRBJ2-7; a possible D gene is TRBD2 (5 bases). V lost 7 bases and J lost 1, with 14 bases in between. The CDR3 totals 14 residues. Germline V gene data show CDR1 as SNHLY and CDR2 as FYNNEI. CDR3 residues: CASIEGDVSYEQYF. CDR3 coding DNA: TGTGCCAGCATCGAGGGAGACGTTTCCTACGAGCAGTACTTC. Variable domain in full (rest from reference TRBV2 and TRBJ2-7): EPEVTQTPSHQVTQMGQEVILRCVPISNHLYFYWYRQILGQKVEFLVSFYNNEISEKSEIFDDQFSVERPDGSNFTLKIRSTKLEDSAMYFCASIEGDVSYEQYFGPGTRLTVT.

This chain links TRBV30 with TRBJ2-1; 10 positions match TRBD2. CDR1 and CDR2 (germline): GTSNPN, SVGIG (reference sequence). This CDR3 region has 14 residues. Trimming cost V 4 bases and J 6 bases; bases outside gene matches: 6. CDR3 bases: TGTGCCTGGAAGTACGGGACTAGCGTCAATGAGCAGTTCTTC. Its protein is CAWKYGTSVNEQFF.

The V call is TRBV29-1, the J call TRBJ2-7; 7 positions match TRBD1. This CDR3 spans 12 amino acids. Germline CDR1 SQVTM, CDR2 ANQGSEA. With V trimmed by 6 bases and J by 3 bases, 5 bases remained unmatched. The CDR3, as DNA: TGCAGCGTCGGGGACAGAAACTACGAGCAGTACTTC. Its translation: CSVGDRNYEQYF.

This clonotype has at least ten counts. V usage is TRBV5-4 and J usage is TRBJ2-7, with TRBD1 as a possible D gene (7 bases). The V and J ends lost 3 bases and 4 bases respectively, with 11 bases between them. The CDR3 spans 13 residues. Per the germline V gene, CDR1 is SGHNT and CDR2 is YYREEE (reference sequence). CDR3 in amino acids: CASSSAGGYEQYF. CDR3 nucleotides: TGTGCCAGCAGCTCTGCAGGGGGGTACGAGCAGTACTTC.

This clonotype came up many times. The J gene is TRBJ2-7, the V gene TRBV7-2; unclear D gene. CDR1 is SGHTA, CDR2 FQGNSA, per germline. Trimming left V 1 base short and J 2 bases short, with 12 bases between. The CDR3 totals 15 residues. CDR3 region: CASSLGGTATYEQYF. The CDR3 DNA reads TGTGCCAGCAGCTTAGGGGGAACAGCGACCTACGAGCAGTACTTC.

This clonotype appeared many times. The V call is TRBV28, the J call TRBJ1-3; 9 nucleotides agree with TRBD1. The V gene's germline CDR1 is MDHEN and CDR2 SYDVKM. J gave up 8 bases and V 5 bases, and 7 bases lay outside the gene matches. This CDR3 is 14 amino acids long. DNA for the CDR3: TGTGCCAGCAGTCCCTGGACAGGGGTCTACACCATATATTTT. Residues: CASSPWTGVYTIYF. The full variable domain, completed using reference TRBV28 and TRBJ1-3, is DVKVTQSSRYLVKRTGEKVFLECVQDMDHENMFWYRQDPGLGLRLIYFSYDVKMKEKGDIPEGYSVSREKKERFSLILESASTNQTSMYLCASSPWTGVYTIYFGEGSWLTVV.

This clonotype has at least ten counts. The rearrangement joins TRBV19 to TRBJ1-1; D is uncertain. This CDR3 spans 16 amino acids. CDR1 LNHDA and CDR2 SQIVND come from the germline V gene (reference sequence). The ends were cut back, 3 bases at V and 1 base at J, with 15 bases in the middle. The CDR3 loop is CASSMGLNLKNTEAFF. For the CDR3, the DNA is TGTGCCAGTAGTATGGGATTAAACCTAAAGAACACTGAAGCTTTCTTT.

This clonotype was seen at least ten times. The CDR3, as DNA: TGTGCCAGCAGGAGGGGAGACTTAAATGAAAAACTGTTTTTT. Its protein product is CASRRGDLNEKLFF. V gene TRBV25-1 combines with J gene TRBJ1-4; maybe TRBD1 (5 bases). Germline lookup yields CDR1 MGHDK and CDR2 SYGVNS. The CDR3 spans 14 residues. The V end lost 6 bases, the J end lost 5 bases, and 13 bases lay between the germline ends.

The table lists this clonotype with a few counts. The chain couples TRBV5-1 to TRBJ2-7, with 10 bases lining up with TRBD1. The CDR3 sequence is 16 residues long. V was pared by 4 bases and J by 5 bases, with 12 bases of the junction left unmatched. CDR1 is SGHRS and CDR2 is YFSETQ in the germline V gene. The CDR3 nucleotides read TGCGCCAGCAGCCCTCCACCTCGGACAGGGGGGCACGAGCAGTACTTC. Its protein is CASSPPPRTGGHEQYF.

This clonotype was detected ten times or more. The V and J genes are TRBV28 and TRBJ1-4; 7 bases align to TRBD1. The CDR3 has 16 amino acids. The germline V gene has CDR1 MDHEN and CDR2 SYDVKM. The ends lost 7 bases at V and 7 bases at J; junction bases unmatched: 15. CDR3 sequence reads: CASTPAAAGGPEKLFF. The CDR3, as DNA: TGTGCCAGCACCCCTGCCGCAGCAGGGGGGCCTGAAAAACTGTTTTTT.

As regards this clonotype: A much larger clone lies a single base off, so this may be a read error. The rearrangement joins TRBV7-2 to TRBJ2-7; maybe TRBD1 (5 bases). Germline assignment: CDR1 SGHTA and CDR2 FQGNSA. There are 15 residues in the CDR3. This chain's CDR3 is CASSGAASSFYGQYF. For the CDR3, the DNA is TGTGCCAGCAGCGGGGCAGCTTCCTCCTTTTACGGGCAGTACTTC.

Comments on this clonotype: A clone one base away is much larger, so this may be a read error. The chain recombines TRBV4-1 with TRBJ2-1; 14 positions match TRBD2. Germline V lookup: CDR1 MGHRA, CDR2 YSYEKL. Germline trimming cut 4 bases from V and 6 bases from J; bases unmatched to any gene: 20. The CDR3 consists of 21 residues. The CDR3 coding sequence is TGCGCCAGCAGCCCCCCACGACGGGCCGGGACTAGCGGGAGAAGCCCCAATGAGCAGTTCTTC. It codes for CASSPPRRAGTSGRSPNEQFF.

This clonotype has ten or more counts. This chain joins TRBV7-2 and TRBJ1-3; a weak D match, TRBD1 (6 bases). The length of the CDR3 is 17 residues. The V gene lost 5 bases and the J gene lost 1 base, with 18 bases spanning the gap. Germline V gene lookup returns CDR1 SGHTA and CDR2 FQGNSA. CDR3 protein: CASSVQGTGSSGNTIYF. The CDR3 nucleotides read TGTGCCAGCAGCGTACAGGGTACAGGGTCTTCTGGAAACACCATATATTTT.